These 15 T cell receptor beta chains were all obtained from the same sample, sequenced in a study of T cell clusters in autoimmune cytopenias. TRB rearrangements were amplified by touch-down multiplex PCR with mixed TRB-A/B primers. TCRdb reprocessed the multiplex PCR reads, keeping one entry per CDR3 protein, no DNA. The sample's table shows approximately 4,000 distinct CDR3 sequences. Tens of thousands of genome equivalents of blood DNA were amplified for TRB. The sample was peripheral blood. The receptors were gathered from a human donor with an autoimmune cytopenia or autoimmune hepatitis (not recorded which).

This sequence joins TRBV5-6 and TRBJ1-5. There are 12 residues in the CDR3. Germline CDR1 and CDR2: SGHDT and YYEEEE. The CDR3 loop reads CASSFWGQPQHF.

The J gene is TRBJ2-3, the V gene TRBV14; TCRdb lists TRBD2, though no DNA is available to test this call. Per germline, CDR1 SGHDN and CDR2 FVKESK. This CDR3 has 14 amino acids. CDR3 residues: CASSQAAGVDTQYF.

V is TRBV6-4 and J is TRBJ2-2; with no DNA, the TCRdb D assignment of TRBD1 cannot be verified. The CDR3 length is 14 residues. From germline, CDR1 is MRHNA and CDR2 SNTAGT. This chain's CDR3 is CASSQQGIAGELFF.

According to its frequency, this clonotype is medium-sized (0.01 to 0.1%). The gene calls are TRBV19 and TRBJ2-5; without DNA, the TCRdb call of TRBD2 cannot be checked. The CDR3 is 13 amino acids. Per germline, CDR1 LNHDA and CDR2 SQIVND (reference sequence). CDR3 protein: CASKPAGTETQYF.

The rearrangement uses TRBV7-9 and TRBJ1-2; TCRdb gives TRBD1 as the D gene, but with no DNA this cannot be confirmed. Germline assignment: CDR1 SEHNR and CDR2 FQNEAQ (reference sequence). The length of the CDR3 is 13 residues. CDR3: CASSPPMGEVHTF.

Frequency places this clonotype as large. The genes are TRBV6-5 and TRBJ2-2. The CDR3 consists of 16 residues. Germline CDR1 MNHEY, CDR2 SVGAGI. The CDR3 spells CASGDVPSGDTGELFF.

Its frequency marks this clonotype as medium-sized. V is TRBV12-3 or TRBV12-4 and J is TRBJ1-1. The CDR3 runs to 11 residues. The CDR3 sequence: CASSLNPEAFF.

Its frequency marks this clonotype as medium-sized. This chain connects TRBV5-4 to TRBJ2-1; with no DNA, the TCRdb D assignment of TRBD1 cannot be verified. Germline lookup yields CDR1 SGHNT and CDR2 YYREEE (reference sequence). The CDR3 consists of 16 residues. The CDR3 reads CASSADSNIVFDEQFF.

CDR3 in amino acids: CASSLTRHTTGELFF. The genes are TRBV7-9 and TRBJ2-2. CDR3 size: 15 residues. Germline CDR1 and CDR2: SEHNR and FQNEAQ (reference sequence).

This clonotype ranks as medium-sized in terms of frequency. The chain couples TRBV6-5 to TRBJ1-3; TCRdb selects TRBD1, and the lack of DNA leaves this call unchecked. Germline V gene lookup returns CDR1 MNHEY and CDR2 SVGAGI. The CDR3 is 14 amino acids. CDR3 amino acids: CASSSTETGNTIYF.

By frequency, this clonotype is medium-sized. The chain employs TRBV24-1 and TRBJ2-2; TCRdb lists TRBD1, though no DNA is available to test this call. The CDR3 spans 15 residues. CDR1 is KGHDR and CDR2 is SFDVKD in the germline V gene. The CDR3 here is CATSDPPGDFPRLFF.

This clonotype is identified as medium-sized (0.01 to 0.1%) from frequency. The chain links TRBV19 to TRBJ2-6; no DNA is available, so the TRBD1 call from TCRdb remains unchecked. The CDR3 is 19 residues long. Germline V gives CDR1 LNHDA, CDR2 SQIVND (reference sequence). CDR3: CASSPRWGLGGSGANVLTF. Supplemented by reference TRBV19 and TRBJ2-6, the full variable domain reads DGGITQSPKYLFRKEGQNVTLSCEQNLNHDAMYWYRQDPGQGLRLIYYSQIVNDFQKGDIAEGYSVSREKKESFPLTVTSAQKNPTAFYLCASSPRWGLGGSGANVLTFGAGSRLTVL.

By frequency, this clonotype is medium-sized (0.01 to 0.1%). The genes are TRBV5-6 and TRBJ2-1; TCRdb proposes TRBD2, but this gene call is untestable without DNA. The CDR3 sequence is 15 residues long. Germline lookup yields CDR1 SGHDT and CDR2 YYEEEE. The CDR3 loop reads CASSLVLADYNEQFF. Drawing the rest from reference TRBV5-6 and TRBJ2-1, the complete variable domain is DAGVTQSPTHLIKTRGQQVTLRCSPKSGHDTVSWYQQALGQGPQFIFQYYEEEERQRGNFPDRFSGHQFPNYSSELNVNALLLGDSALYLCASSLVLADYNEQFFGPGTRLTVL.

This clonotype is deemed medium-sized by its frequency. The chain couples TRBV6-5 to TRBJ2-5; TCRdb selects TRBD1, and the lack of DNA leaves this call unchecked. This CDR3 has 16 residues. Germline assignment: CDR1 MNHEY and CDR2 SVGAGI. Here the CDR3 reads CASSVGVRGAQETQYF.

CDR3 sequence: CASSLGTGNSGNTIYF. This chain joins TRBV12-3 or TRBV12-4 and TRBJ1-3; TCRdb outputs TRBD1, but without DNA this stays unchecked. This CDR3 has 16 amino acids.